Sequencing of this T cell receptor beta chain was carried out in a study of CD8 T cells in Susac syndrome. This CDR3 is 15 amino acids long. From germline, CDR1 is WSHSY and CDR2 SAAADI. J gave up 4 bases and V 4 bases, and 4 bases lay outside the gene matches. With random hexamers, about 0.5 to 1 ug RNA was reverse transcribed. From the immunoSEQ multiplex PCR reads, TCRdb called clonotypes with MiXCR, one entry per CDR3 protein. The table records about 300,000 distinct CDR3 sequences, about 88% of them present only once. Negative isolation yielded CD8+ and CD4+ T cells; FACS enriched TEMRA cells. J is TRBJ2-7 and V is TRBV10-2; 13 bases agree with TRBD2. The specimen sequenced was CD8+ T cells from PBMCs. The clonotype was recovered from a human donor with multiple sclerosis. The CDR3 DNA follows: TGCGCCAGCAGTGGTCGGACTAGCGGGAGTTACGAGCAGTACTTC. The encoded protein is CASSGRTSGSYEQYF.